This T cell receptor (beta chain) emerged from a study of blood T cell repertoires in COVID-19. Original methodology: From reference gene primer amplification, estimates of nucleated cell counts were derived. Repertoires were generated with immunoSEQ multiplex PCR, while TCRdb's copy carries only in-frame clones and drops some. V and J calls plus clone size are reproduced from that table; the DNA served to infer D and trimming. The sample gives about 370,000 clones, over 85% of which show up once; about 1.7% is in the top ten. Across about two dozen US areas, participants ranged in age from about 18 to 100 years. Recovery among Cohort 3 donors was established by two negative PCRs, clearance, or symptom resolution. Trimming cost V 8 bases and J 2 bases, with 11 bases left between them. The CDR3 spans 13 residues.

The sequenced material came from PBMCs or T cells enriched from blood (not recorded which). The genes are TRBV12-3 or TRBV12-4 and TRBJ2-3; the D gene is possibly TRBD2 (5 bases). This TCR derives from a woman aged 25 to 39 who had recovered from COVID-19. CDR3 sequence reads: CASSGSSTDTQYF. The CDR3 DNA follows: TGTGCCAGCTCGGGGTCCTCCACAGATACGCAGTATTTT.